This passage covers 8 T cell receptor beta chains from one sample sequenced in a study of blood T cells in healthy people across ages. A second PCR of roughly 6 to 12 cycles used a sample-barcoded 5' primer and a J-beta primer mix. TCRdb re-derived calls from the 5' RACE reads in MiXCR, one entry per CDR3 protein. The sample lists 850,000 to 1,100,000 distinct CDR3 sequences; around two fifths were seen once. Sequencing used blood. These receptors all stem from a man aged 18-30 years in good health.

This clonotype was counted ten times or more. The V gene is TRBV2, the J gene TRBJ2-3; 8 nucleotides agree with TRBD2. Per germline, CDR1 SNHLY and CDR2 FYNNEI. V was clipped by 6 bases and J by 6 bases; unmatched bases: 5. CDR3 length: 13 residues. CDR3 nucleotides: TGTGCCAGCAGCGTATTAGCGGGGGATACGCAGTATTTT. Its protein is CASSVLAGDTQYF.

This clonotype showed up just a few times. The V call is TRBV6-2 or TRBV6-3, the J call TRBJ2-3; 7 bases agree with TRBD1. V gave up 6 bases and J gave up 5 bases; unmatched junction bases: 8. Germline values: CDR1 MNHEY, CDR2 SVGEGT. There are 14 residues in the CDR3. The CDR3 coding sequence is TGTGCCAGCAGATTAGACAGGGTGGGAGATACGCAGTATTTT. Translated, it gives CASRLDRVGDTQYF.

A remark on this clonotype: At one end, the junction sequence differs from germline, possibly due to a read error. The chain combines TRBV7-2 with TRBJ1-6; D gene uncertain. The CDR3 loop spans 14 amino acids. CDR1 is SGHTA and CDR2 is FQGNSA in the germline V gene. DNA of the CDR3: TGTGCCAGCAGCAGAGGGAGTCTGGATTCACCCCCCCACTTT. It specifies CASSRGSLDSPPHF.

The CDR3 spells CASSLLRDSEETQYF. CDR3 DNA: TGCGCCAGCAGCTTGCTTCGGGACAGTGAAGAGACCCAGTACTTC. The chain links TRBV5-1 to TRBJ2-5; 7 bases are shared with TRBD1. After removal of 1 base from V and 3 bases from J, the junction contained 6 bases not matched to a gene. From germline, CDR1 is SGHRS and CDR2 YFSETQ. The CDR3 length is 15 residues.

This clonotype was recorded once. The CDR3 reads CATSSDVGQGHGYTF. As DNA, the CDR3 is TGTGCCACCAGCAGCGACGTCGGACAGGGGCATGGCTACACCTTC. The V gene is TRBV15, the J gene TRBJ1-2, with 9 bases fitting TRBD1. Trimming at V came to 3 bases and at J to 6 bases, leaving 8 bases not matched to a gene. Per germline, CDR1 LNHNV and CDR2 YYDKDF (reference sequence). The CDR3 runs 15 residues.

The chain links TRBV27 to TRBJ2-1; possible D gene TRBD2, 5 bases. The CDR3 has 15 residues. V shed 10 bases and J shed 0 bases, with 16 bases lying between them. The V gene's germline CDR1 is MNHEY and CDR2 SMNVEV (reference sequence). CDR3 region: CATKESRDSYNEQFF. DNA of the CDR3: TGTGCCACCAAAGAATCCCGGGACTCCTACAATGAGCAGTTCTTC.

This chain uses TRBV29-1 with TRBJ2-1; perhaps D is TRBD1 or TRBD2 (7 bases each). The germline CDR1 and CDR2 sequences are SQVTM and ANQGSEA. V lost 6 bases to trimming and J lost 6 bases, with 15 bases between them. CDR3 length: 13 residues. The CDR3 reads CSVRQGGGNEQFF. The CDR3 region has the DNA TGCAGCGTCAGACAGGGCGGGGGCAATGAGCAGTTCTTC.

The chain links TRBV7-2 to TRBJ1-2, with 9 nucleotides matching TRBD1. From germline, CDR1 is SGHTA and CDR2 FQGNSA. J lost 1 base, V lost 3 bases, and 6 bases had no gene match. This CDR3 region has 16 residues. Written as DNA, the CDR3 is TGTGCCAGCAGCTTGGATGGGACAGGGATTAACTATGGCTACACCTTC. It is translated as CASSLDGTGINYGYTF.